Listed below are T cell receptor beta chains from one sample, sequenced in a study of T cell responses to AZD1222 COVID-19 vaccine. The method was immunoSEQ multiplex PCR; TCRdb's version includes in-frame clones alone and lacks a portion of them. Of more than 95,000 clones in the sample, approximately 90% are singletons; the top ten hold about 9.3%. The sample here was peripheral blood, taken on day 0 of AZD1222 vaccination. Source of these receptors: an adult in good health. CDR3s include the opening cysteine and the closing phenylalanine or tryptophan. D genes are given only for firm matches. Clone size is stated in some rows and not others, as once, few, many or a class when expanded.

TRBJ2-6	NA	TRBV7-3	NA	CASSLHRAGANVLTF	TGTGCCAGCAGCCTCCACAGGGCGGGGGCCAACGTCCTGACTTTC
TRBJ2-3	NA	TRBV27	TRBD2	CASSRTRPTTSTDTQYF	TGTGCCAGCAGTCGGACTAGGCCCACTACTAGCACAGATACGCAGTATTTT
TRBJ2-1	NA	TRBV6-5	TRBD2	CASSYSPLAEYNEQFF	TGTGCCAGCAGTTACTCTCCGCTAGCGGAGTACAATGAGCAGTTCTTC
TRBJ2-3	NA	TRBV7-9	NA	CASRGTSTDTQYF	TGTGCCAGCCGCGGGACCAGCACAGATACGCAGTATTTT
TRBJ2-1	once	TRBV19	NA	CASSMQGGVYNEQFF	TGTGCCAGTAGTATGCAGGGCGGGGTCTACAATGAGCAGTTCTTC
TRBJ1-1	NA	TRBV30	NA	CAWMPGAGTEAFF	TGTGCCTGGATGCCGGGGGCAGGCACTGAAGCTTTCTTT
TRBJ2-3	NA	TRBV29-1	TRBD2	CSVERGGVDTQYF	TGCAGCGTTGAACGCGGGGGGGTGGATACGCAGTATTTT
TRBJ2-1	once	TRBV7-6	NA	CASSLGSAFVPFF	TGTGCCAGCAGCTTAGGATCGGCTTTCGTGCCGTTCTTC
TRBJ1-5	NA	TRBV7-9	NA	CASSLGAGDDQPQHF	TGTGCCAGCAGCTTAGGGGCCGGGGACGATCAGCCCCAGCATTTT
TRBJ2-6	NA	TRBV19	NA	CASSKGSGANVLTF	TGTGCCAGTAGTAAGGGATCTGGGGCCAACGTCCTGACTTTC
TRBJ2-3	NA	TRBV29-1	NA	CSVEREEADTQYF	TGCAGCGTTGAGCGGGAAGAGGCAGATACGCAGTATTTT
TRBJ1-4	NA	TRBV27	NA	CASTSIGEKLFF	TGTGCCAGCACCAGTATTGGGGAAAAACTGTTTTTT
TRBJ2-5	once	TRBV27	TRBD1	CASSLRGTGRIQETQYF	TGTGCCAGCAGTCTAAGGGGGACAGGGCGAATCCAAGAGACCCAGTACTTC
TRBJ2-5	NA	TRBV7-2	NA	CASGFRAQETQYF	TGTGCCAGCGGGTTTAGGGCCCAAGAGACCCAGTACTTC
TRBJ2-7	NA	TRBV2	NA	CASSENRPSYEQYF	TGTGCCAGCAGTGAAAACAGGCCCTCGTACGAGCAGTACTTC
TRBJ1-2	few	TRBV6-5	NA	CASSTFNYGYTF	TGTGCCAGCAGCACCTTTAACTATGGCTACACCTTC
TRBJ2-1	NA	TRBV7-3	NA	CASSFQAGEQFF	TGTGCCAGCAGCTTTCAGGCGGGAGAGCAGTTCTTC